This TCR beta chain was observed in a study of blood T cell repertoires in COVID-19. Study context: Italy, Spain and the United States were the sources of the convalescent and acute COVID-19 samples. T cells, B-cell-depleted T cells, or PBMCs supplied cDNA or gDNA.

On this clone itself: The junction differs from germline at one of its ends, possibly a read error.

Clones were read by immunoSEQ multiplex PCR, and TCRdb kept only the in-frame ones, dropping some. The sample shows 250,000 to 350,000 clones, 70% to 90% of them seen only once. The CDR3 is 15 amino acids. The germline gives CDR1 SGHVS, CDR2 FNYEAQ. The study recruited people aged about 18 to 95 years across 24 US areas. All recovered Cohort 3 donors got two negative PCRs, got clearance, or saw symptom resolution. This clonotype was obtained from a woman under 40 who had recovered from COVID-19. This chain links TRBV7-6 with TRBJ2-2, with D maybe TRBD1 (5 bases). Sequenced: PBMCs or T cells enriched from blood (not recorded which). CDR3 sequence (DNA): TGTGCCAGCAGCCCGATTAGGACGGACACTGGGGAGCTGTTTTTT. It translates to CASSPIRTDTGELFF.